This entry lists 19 T cell receptor beta chains sequenced from one sample in a study of cytomegalovirus exposure and HLA in healthy donors. The PCR had 60 Vbeta and 13 Jbeta primers. Sequencing used immunoSEQ multiplex PCR; TCRdb keeps in-frame clones, though not all of them. The sample holds some 160,000 clones; around 76% are singletons and the top ten take approximately 1.5%. The sample was PBMCs. These receptors all come from a man aged 40-55 years in good health and CMV-seronegative.

The rearrangement joins TRBV19 to TRBJ2-5, with TRBD1 as a possible D gene (6 bases). The CDR3 is 13 amino acids. Per germline, CDR1 LNHDA and CDR2 SQIVND (reference sequence). V was clipped by 7 bases and J by 1 base, with 10 bases between them. Written as DNA, the CDR3 is TGTGCCAGTACAGGGACACCCCAAGAGACCCAGTACTTC. Amino acid sequence: CASTGTPQETQYF.

The V and J genes are TRBV7-9 and TRBJ2-1, with 8 bases fitting TRBD1. The germline CDR1 and CDR2 sequences are SEHNR and FQNEAQ (reference sequence). This CDR3 comprises 12 residues. The V gene end was trimmed by 11 bases and the J gene end by 6 bases; junction bases not matched to a gene: 6. The CDR3, as DNA: TGTGCCGTACTGACAGGGGTCAATGAGCAGTTCTTC. The encoded protein is CAVLTGVNEQFF. Full variable domain (outside the CDR3, taken from reference TRBV7-9 and TRBJ2-1): DTGVSQNPRHKITKRGQNVTFRCDPISEHNRLYWYRQTLGQGPEFLTYFQNEAQLEKSRLLSDRFSAERPKGSFSTLEIQRTEQGDSAMYLCAVLTGVNEQFFGPGTRLTVL.

CDR3 nucleotide sequence: TGTGCCAGCAGAAACAGCGGGAGATACGCCTACGAGCAGTACTTC. Encoded protein: CASRNSGRYAYEQYF. The chain joins TRBV7-9 to TRBJ2-7; TRBD2 aligns across 8 bases. The V segment lost 6 bases and the J segment 2 bases; nucleotides outside the gene matches: 9. Looked up from germline, CDR1 is SEHNR and CDR2 is FQNEAQ (reference sequence). The CDR3 runs to 15 residues.

The rearrangement links TRBV7-2 to TRBJ2-6; TRBD1 aligns across 9 bases. CDR1 is SGHTA, CDR2 FQGNSA, per germline. With 6 bases clipped from V and 4 bases from J, the junction kept 4 bases outside the gene matches. This CDR3 is built from 15 residues. The CDR3 DNA is TGTGCCAGCAGTCACAGGGGGCGCGGGGCCAACGTCCTGACTTTC. Amino acids: CASSHRGRGANVLTF.

The V gene is TRBV6-1, the J gene TRBJ1-2; D possibly corresponds to TRBD1 (6 bases). Germline CDR1 and CDR2: MNHNS and SASEGT. This CDR3 region has 15 residues. The germline V and J ends were trimmed by 4 bases and 4 bases, with 16 bases remaining between them. The CDR3 sequence is CASSGHGGLGYGYTF. In DNA form, the CDR3 reads TGTGCCAGCAGTGGACATGGGGGCTTGGGCTATGGCTACACCTTC.

The genes are TRBV29-1 and TRBJ2-3; perhaps TRBD2 as D (5 bases). CDR3 length: 15 residues. V lost 7 bases to trimming and J lost 0 bases, with 17 bases between them. CDR1 is SQVTM, CDR2 ANQGSEA, per germline. CDR3 in DNA: TGCAGCGGTGGATCTAGCTTTCCTAGCACAGATACGCAGTATTTT. Amino acid sequence: CSGGSSFPSTDTQYF.

The genes are TRBV7-2 and TRBJ2-5; unclear D gene. CDR1 is SGHTA and CDR2 is FQGNSA in the germline V gene. The CDR3 is 14 residues long. Trimming took 5 bases from V and 1 from J, leaving 11 bases between them. The CDR3 sequence: CASSTDTLQETQYF. CDR3 nucleotide sequence: TGTGCCAGCAGCACAGACACACTCCAAGAGACCCAGTACTTC.

This clone appeared once. This chain joins TRBV28 and TRBJ2-1; a possible D gene is TRBD2 (5 bases). The germline V and J ends were trimmed by 2 bases and 6 bases, with 14 bases remaining between them. The V gene's germline CDR1 is MDHEN and CDR2 SYDVKM. The CDR3 consists of 15 residues. The CDR3 loop is CASSLEVVLANEQFF. The CDR3 DNA follows: TGTGCCAGCAGTTTAGAGGTCGTGCTAGCCAATGAGCAGTTCTTC. Supplemented by reference TRBV28 and TRBJ2-1, the full variable domain reads DVKVTQSSRYLVKRTGEKVFLECVQDMDHENMFWYRQDPGLGLRLIYFSYDVKMKEKGDIPEGYSVSREKKERFSLILESASTNQTSMYLCASSLEVVLANEQFFGPGTRLTVL.

The genes are TRBV7-9 and TRBJ2-7; D is possibly TRBD2 (7 bases). Germline values: CDR1 SEHNR, CDR2 FQNEAQ (reference sequence). The length of the CDR3 is 14 residues. Trimming removed 1 base at V and 6 bases at J, with 13 bases between. The CDR3 here is CASSLGGGRPEQYF. The CDR3 DNA reads TGTGCCAGCAGCTTAGGGGGGGGCCGCCCCGAGCAGTACTTC.

This clone was observed a single time. This rearrangement joins TRBV6-1 to TRBJ2-2; possible D gene TRBD2, 5 bases. This CDR3 is built from 15 residues. Trimming took 6 bases from V and 3 from J, leaving 14 bases between them. The V gene's germline CDR1 is MNHNS and CDR2 SASEGT. CDR3 in amino acids: CASRPGIADTGELFF. CDR3 sequence (DNA): TGTGCCAGCAGGCCCGGGATCGCGGACACCGGGGAGCTGTTTTTT.

The chain links TRBV5-1 to TRBJ1-2; no reliable D call. With 0 bases removed from V and 5 bases from J, the gap between germline ends came to 14 bases. The CDR3 spans 15 residues. The germline CDR1 and CDR2 sequences are SGHRS and YFSETQ. The CDR3 region is CASSLVETGDYGYTF. The CDR3 nucleotides read TGCGCCAGCAGCTTGGTAGAGACGGGAGATTATGGCTACACCTTC.

This clone was detected only once. This chain joins TRBV6-5 and TRBJ2-1, with 13 nucleotides matching TRBD2. V was clipped by 6 bases and J by 6 bases; unmatched bases: 5. CDR1 and CDR2 (germline): MNHEY, SVGAGI. The CDR3 sequence is 15 residues long. The CDR3: CASSSLAGGRNEQFF. The CDR3 DNA sequence: TGTGCCAGCAGCTCACTAGCGGGAGGGCGCAATGAGCAGTTCTTC.

This clone was observed a handful of times. The CDR3 sequence is CARDRGGAGELFF. The DNA for the CDR3 is TGTGCCAGAGACAGGGGAGGGGCCGGGGAGCTGTTTTTT. The chain carries TRBV2 and TRBJ2-2, with D possibly being TRBD1 (8 bases). Germline CDR1 is SNHLY and CDR2 is FYNNEI. This CDR3 region has 13 residues. V was pared by 9 bases and J by 6 bases, with 14 bases between.

A word on this clone: A read error may account for a junction end that differs from germline. The rearrangement links TRBV7-9 to TRBJ1-1; weak D call: TRBD1 (6 bases). Germline V gene sequence: CDR1 SEHNR, CDR2 FQNEAQ (reference sequence). The CDR3 totals 14 residues. CDR3 loop: CSSSPRGGNTEAFF. CDR3 coding DNA: TGTTCCAGCAGCCCTCGAGGGGGGAACACTGAAGCTTTCTTT.

As to this clone: This CDR3 is also generated by other DNA sequences in the sample. This rearrangement joins TRBV5-1 to TRBJ1-3; D is uncertain. Germline CDR1 reads SGHRS; CDR2 reads YFSETQ. This CDR3 region has 14 residues. Trimming took off 0 bases at V and 1 base at J, with 5 bases between the two ends. CDR3 protein: CASSLGGSGNTIYF. The CDR3 DNA is TGCGCCAGCAGCTTGGGAGGGTCTGGAAACACCATATATTTT. Full variable domain (outside the CDR3, taken from reference TRBV5-1 and TRBJ1-3): KAGVTQTPRYLIKTRGQQVTLSCSPISGHRSVSWYQQTPGQGLQFLFEYFSETQRNKGNFPGRFSGRQFSNSRSEMNVSTLELGDSALYLCASSLGGSGNTIYFGEGSWLTVV.

The CDR3 DNA reads TGTGCCAGCAGCCAAACAGATACGCAGTATTTT. Its translation is CASSQTDTQYF. The chain employs TRBV7-8 and TRBJ2-3; D is unresolved. CDR1 and CDR2 (germline): SGHVS, FQNEAQ. This CDR3 region has 11 residues. V dropped 5 bases and J dropped 3 bases, with 3 bases sitting between them.

This sequence joins TRBV28 and TRBJ2-1; TRBD2 might be the D (6 bases). The ends were cut back, 4 bases at V and 3 bases at J, with 13 bases in the middle. Germline CDR1 reads MDHEN; CDR2 reads SYDVKM. This CDR3 has 15 residues. The CDR3 here is CASSWLRELYNEQFF. DNA of the CDR3: TGTGCCAGCAGTTGGCTCCGGGAGCTCTACAATGAGCAGTTCTTC.

V and J are TRBV7-9 and TRBJ2-7; 7 nucleotides line up with TRBD1. The CDR3 runs to 13 residues. Germline lookup yields CDR1 SEHNR and CDR2 FQNEAQ (reference sequence). V was clipped by 3 bases and J by 7 bases; unmatched bases: 6. The CDR3 sequence is CASSFPGTVEQYF. The CDR3 coding sequence is TGTGCCAGCAGCTTCCCTGGGACAGTGGAGCAGTACTTC.

The V call is TRBV5-4, the J call TRBJ1-1; 8 nucleotides line up with TRBD1. CDR3 length equals 15 residues. Germline V gene data show CDR1 as SGHNT and CDR2 as YYREEE (reference sequence). J lost 0 bases, V lost 4 bases, and 5 bases had no gene match. The CDR3 is CASSTRTGMNTEAFF. The CDR3 DNA follows: TGTGCCAGCAGCACCCGGACAGGGATGAACACTGAAGCTTTCTTT. The variable domain in full, completed from reference TRBV5-4 and TRBJ1-1, reads ETGVTQSPTHLIKTRGQQVTLRCSSQSGHNTVSWYQQALGQGPQFIFQYYREEENGRGNFPPRFSGLQFPNYSSELNVNALELDDSALYLCASSTRTGMNTEAFFGQGTRLTVV.